These 15 T cell receptor beta chains were sequenced from one sample in a study of OX40 agonist ivuxolimab in advanced cancers. The table came from immunoSEQ multiplex PCR; TCRdb's copy has only in-frame clones and leaves some out. The profile covers about 80,000 clones, with 80% to 90% appearing a single time and around a quarter taken by the ten largest. The specimen was CD4+ or CD8+ T cells sorted from blood, collected in a trial of the OX40 agonist ivuxolimab. The receptors originated from an adult with an advanced solid tumor such as melanoma, head and neck, liver or kidney cancer.

The chain joins TRBV6-5 to TRBJ1-1; TRBD1 aligns across 9 bases. V was clipped by 5 bases and J by 4 bases; unmatched bases: 2. Per germline, CDR1 MNHEY and CDR2 SVGAGI. The CDR3 has 13 amino acids. Here the CDR3 reads CASSPTGGTEAFF. CDR3 DNA sequence: TGTGCCAGCAGTCCGACAGGGGGCACTGAAGCTTTCTTT.

The rearrangement links TRBV5-4 to TRBJ1-1, with TRBD1 identical over 9 bases. This CDR3 has 15 residues. With V trimmed by 2 bases and J by 4 bases, 6 bases remained unmatched. Germline CDR1 SGHNT, CDR2 YYREEE (reference sequence). DNA for the CDR3: TGTGCCAGCAGCTTAGCAGGACAGGGGCTCACTGAAGCTTTCTTT. It yields the protein CASSLAGQGLTEAFF.

The chain is built from TRBV2 and TRBJ2-3; tentatively, D is TRBD1 or TRBD2 (6 bases each). The CDR3 consists of 16 residues. Germline V gene lookup returns CDR1 SNHLY and CDR2 FYNNEI. The V and J ends lost 7 bases and 4 bases respectively, with 21 bases between them. The DNA for the CDR3 is TGTGCCAGCAAGAGGATGGGGGGCCTGGGGGCAGATACGCAGTATTTT. Encoded protein: CASKRMGGLGADTQYF.

CDR3 protein: CASSEELPRSYNEQFF. The CDR3 bases are TGTGCCAGCAGTGAGGAATTACCTAGATCTTACAATGAGCAGTTCTTC. The V gene is TRBV6-4, the J gene TRBJ2-1; D remains unclear. This CDR3 spans 16 amino acids. Between the trimmed V and J ends, which lost 3 bases and 4 bases, there was a span of 16 bases. CDR1 and CDR2 from the germline V gene are MRHNA and SNTAGT.

CDR3 protein: CASSTRTGGAGGYTF. Here the CDR3 DNA reads TGCGCCAGCAGCACCCGGACAGGGGGCGCTGGGGGCTACACCTTC. The V gene is TRBV5-1, the J gene TRBJ1-2, with 11 bases identical to TRBD1. The junction had 10 bases not matched to a gene; V was cut back by 4 bases and J by 8 bases. CDR3 length equals 15 residues. In germline, CDR1 is SGHRS, CDR2 YFSETQ.

The chain has TRBV19 and TRBJ1-5, with 8 nucleotides matching TRBD1. The junction had 9 bases not matched to a gene; V was cut back by 7 bases and J by 4 bases. The CDR3 extends over 15 amino acids. In germline, CDR1 is LNHDA, CDR2 SQIVND (reference sequence). The CDR3, as DNA: TGTGCCAGTACCTACGGGGACAGGAGAAATCAGCCCCAGCATTTT. Residues: CASTYGDRRNQPQHF.

In DNA form, the CDR3 reads TGCGCCAGCAGCCACTCCCCCGCCGAGCAGTACTTC. It specifies CASSHSPAEQYF. The rearrangement links TRBV4-1 to TRBJ2-7; D remains unclear. CDR1 is MGHRA, CDR2 YSYEKL, per germline. CDR3 size: 12 residues. V was cut by 3 bases and J by 6 bases, with 9 bases left in between.

This clone was counted a single time. V usage is TRBV6-5 and J usage is TRBJ1-6, with 7 nucleotides matching TRBD1. Germline V gene sequence: CDR1 MNHEY, CDR2 SVGAGI. This CDR3 region has 13 residues. With 6 bases clipped from V and 4 bases from J, the junction kept 0 bases outside the gene matches. The CDR3 DNA reads TGTGCCAGCAGGACAGGGTATAATTCACCCCTCCACTTT. It codes for CASRTGYNSPLHF.

J is TRBJ1-2 and V is TRBV12-5, with 7 nucleotides matching TRBD1. The germline V gene has CDR1 LGHNT and CDR2 FRNRAP. This CDR3 comprises 18 residues. Germline trimming cut 3 bases from V and 1 base from J; bases unmatched to any gene: 14. CDR3 DNA sequence: TGTGCTAGTGGTTTTATTGGGACAGCATTCGATATTAACTATGGCTACACCTTC. This codes for CASGFIGTAFDINYGYTF.

The J gene is TRBJ2-5, the V gene TRBV9; D is ambiguous. Germline V CDR1 and CDR2: SGDLS, YYNGEE. There are 17 residues in the CDR3. Deletions cut 4 bases from V and 3 bases from J, with 22 bases between. The CDR3 loop reads CASSLHPDGADKETQYF. In nucleotides, the CDR3 is TGTGCCAGCAGCCTCCACCCTGACGGAGCTGACAAAGAGACCCAGTACTTC.

J is TRBJ2-5 and V is TRBV20-1; D is undetermined. This CDR3 region has 11 residues. Trimming cost V 2 bases and J 4 bases, with 5 bases left between them. The germline V gene has CDR1 DFQATT and CDR2 SNEGSKA (reference sequence). The CDR3 DNA reads TGCAGTGCTAGAATCCGAGAGACCCAGTACTTC. As protein: CSARIRETQYF.

V usage is TRBV7-9 and J usage is TRBJ2-1; 13 bases agree with TRBD2. Germline CDR1 is SEHNR and CDR2 is FQNEAQ (reference sequence). J was trimmed by 8 bases and V by 1 base; bases with no gene match: 5. This CDR3 comprises 16 residues. The CDR3 sequence is CASSLVGTSGIDEQFF. In DNA, the CDR3 is TGTGCCAGCAGCTTAGTTGGGACTAGCGGGATCGATGAGCAGTTCTTC.

V is TRBV4-1 and J is TRBJ1-4; 8 nucleotides match TRBD1. Germline V lookup: CDR1 MGHRA, CDR2 YSYEKL. After removal of 4 bases from V and 3 bases from J, the junction contained 7 bases not matched to a gene. This CDR3 is built from 16 residues. DNA of the CDR3: TGCGCCAGCAGCCGAACGATGACAGGGGCTAATGAAAAACTGTTTTTT. This translates into CASSRTMTGANEKLFF.

This chain links TRBV28 with TRBJ1-1, with D uncertain. The length of the CDR3 is 13 residues. Germline loops: CDR1 MDHEN, CDR2 SYDVKM. The germline V and J ends were trimmed by 5 bases and 4 bases, with 11 bases remaining between them. CDR3 nucleotide sequence: TGTGCCAGCAGTCCTCCTACCGGCACTGAAGCTTTCTTT. Amino acid sequence: CASSPPTGTEAFF.

The chain links TRBV11-2 to TRBJ1-2; D might be TRBD1 (6 bases). CDR1 and CDR2 (germline): SGHAT, FQNNGV. The CDR3 is 16 amino acids. V shed 5 bases and J shed 2 bases, with 18 bases lying between them. The CDR3 protein is CASSRDPGHVNYGYTF. The DNA for the CDR3 is TGTGCCAGCAGCCGTGATCCGGGACATGTAAACTATGGCTACACCTTC.